A single sample is the source of the 28 T cell receptor beta chains below, sequenced in a study of CD8+ T cells in alopecia areata. The treatment is: oral pan-JAK inhibitor, 5-10 mg twice daily. RNA extraction and reverse transcription yielded cDNA as sequencing template. The table came from immunoSEQ multiplex PCR; TCRdb's copy has only in-frame clones and leaves some out. This table holds more than 150,000 clones, 50% to 60% found once. Sequenced here: CD4+ T cells sorted from blood, sampled at week 4, from a patient treated with tofacitinib. All receptors derive from a human donor with alopecia areata.

This clone was picked up a small number of times. This rearrangement joins TRBV9 to TRBJ2-3; the D call may be TRBD1 or TRBD2 (6 bases each). Germline CDR1 is SGDLS and CDR2 is YYNGEE. Between the trimmed V and J ends, which lost 3 bases and 6 bases, there was a span of 14 bases. CDR3 length: 14 residues. The CDR3 coding sequence is TGTGCCAGCAGCGCCGTCGGGGGCGGGGATACGCAGTATTTT. It specifies CASSAVGGGDTQYF.

The chain joins TRBV29-1 to TRBJ2-5; a weak D match, TRBD2 (6 bases). V was shortened by 7 bases and J by 0 bases, with 12 bases between the two germline ends. Germline CDR1 reads SQVTM; CDR2 reads ANQGSEA. The CDR3 is 13 amino acids. Here the CDR3 reads CSDLRENQETQYF. The CDR3 DNA is TGCAGCGACCTACGGGAGAACCAAGAGACCCAGTACTTC.

The rearrangement uses TRBV30 and TRBJ2-2; 9 nucleotides line up with TRBD2. Germline CDR1 reads GTSNPN; CDR2 reads SVGIG (reference sequence). V shed 4 bases, J shed 6 bases, and the junction held 15 bases outside the gene matches. The CDR3 consists of 17 residues. The CDR3 DNA reads as TGTGCCTGGAACGATGACGGGAGCGGGGGGCTCGCCGGGGAGCTGTTTTTT. The encoded protein is CAWNDDGSGGLAGELFF.

The rearrangement links TRBV2 to TRBJ1-1; 8 bases fit TRBD1. V shed 5 bases and J 5 bases; nucleotides not matched to a gene: 10. From germline, CDR1 is SNHLY and CDR2 FYNNEI. This CDR3 has 15 residues. This chain's CDR3 is CASSTYGQGGTEAFF. DNA of the CDR3: TGTGCCAGCAGTACTTATGGACAGGGAGGGACTGAAGCTTTCTTT.

This clone was seen more than once but under ten times. V gene TRBV27 combines with J gene TRBJ1-1; TRBD1 matches 8 bases. Germline assignment: CDR1 MNHEY and CDR2 SMNVEV (reference sequence). V shed 6 bases, J shed 2 bases, and the junction held 14 bases outside the gene matches. The CDR3 runs 17 residues. The DNA of the CDR3 is TGTGCCAGCAGCCCCAAGACAGGGGCCGTCCTTAACACTGAAGCTTTCTTT. This codes for CASSPKTGAVLNTEAFF.

The chain is built from TRBV30 and TRBJ2-1; 7 positions match TRBD2. J gave up 3 bases and V 5 bases, and 10 bases lay outside the gene matches. This CDR3 spans 15 amino acids. From germline, CDR1 is GTSNPN and CDR2 SVGIG (reference sequence). CDR3 nucleotides: TGTGCCTGGTCAGGGAGGGCGGGCAGCTACAATGAGCAGTTCTTC. It is translated as CAWSGRAGSYNEQFF.

The V and J genes are TRBV29-1 and TRBJ2-2, with D perhaps TRBD2 (6 bases). This CDR3 comprises 14 residues. Germline CDR1 is SQVTM and CDR2 is ANQGSEA. Trimming took off 5 bases at V and 6 bases at J, with 16 bases between the two ends. The CDR3 sequence: CSVSGSQAPGELFF. The CDR3, as DNA: TGCAGCGTTTCCGGGAGCCAGGCCCCCGGGGAGCTGTTTTTT.

The V call is TRBV7-3, the J call TRBJ2-5; 14 bases are shared with TRBD2. The CDR3 is made up of 16 amino acids. Germline V gene lookup returns CDR1 SGHTA and CDR2 FQGTGA. With 5 bases clipped from V and 2 bases from J, the junction kept 4 bases outside the gene matches. CDR3 amino acids: CASSPRLAGGQETQYF. DNA of the CDR3: TGTGCCAGCAGCCCCAGACTAGCGGGGGGGCAAGAGACCCAGTACTTC.

This sequence joins TRBV30 and TRBJ2-7; weak D call: TRBD2 (6 bases). V lost 6 bases and J 2 bases, leaving 8 bases between the germline ends. The CDR3 loop spans 11 amino acids. Germline CDR1 and CDR2: GTSNPN and SVGIG (reference sequence). The CDR3 sequence: CACRLAYEQYF. The CDR3 nucleotides are TGTGCCTGCAGACTAGCCTACGAGCAGTACTTC.

Concerning this clone: This sample also contains other DNA sequences that code for the same CDR3. The genes are TRBV11-2 and TRBJ1-2; TRBD1 matches 7 bases. The germline V gene has CDR1 SGHAT and CDR2 FQNNGV. V gave up 1 base and J gave up 5 bases; unmatched junction bases: 1. CDR3 length equals 13 residues. CDR3 nucleotides: TGTGCCAGCAGCTTAGGGGACAGTTATGGCTACACCTTC. This gives the protein CASSLGDSYGYTF.

This clone has more than one count but fewer than ten. V and J are TRBV29-1 and TRBJ2-1; 7 bases line up with TRBD1. The CDR3 sequence is 13 residues long. Germline CDR1 and CDR2: SQVTM and ANQGSEA. The V and J ends lost 6 bases and 0 bases, in that order; junction bases with no gene match: 2. This chain's CDR3 is CSVQGVSYNEQFF. The CDR3 nucleotides are TGCAGCGTGCAGGGGGTCTCCTACAATGAGCAGTTCTTC.

A few counts support this clone. The rearrangement joins TRBV7-9 to TRBJ1-1; D is undetermined. This CDR3 region has 15 residues. Trimming pared 1 base from V and 2 bases from J, leaving 11 bases between. The germline V gene encodes CDR1 SEHNR and CDR2 FQNEAQ (reference sequence). The CDR3 reads CASSLDWASNTEAFF. In DNA form, the CDR3 reads TGTGCCAGCAGCTTAGACTGGGCCAGTAACACTGAAGCTTTCTTT.

J is TRBJ1-5 and V is TRBV7-2, with 7 bases lining up with TRBD1. Trimming took 5 bases from V and 7 from J; bases not matched to a gene: 5. This CDR3 spans 13 amino acids. Germline V gene data show CDR1 as SGHTA and CDR2 as FQGNSA. For the CDR3, the DNA is TGTGCCAGCAGCCGACAGGGAGACCAGCCCCAGCATTTT. Translation: CASSRQGDQPQHF.

This rearrangement joins TRBV4-2 to TRBJ2-7; TRBD2 aligns across 11 bases. The V segment lost 4 bases and the J segment 2 bases; nucleotides outside the gene matches: 4. The CDR3 covers 15 residues. Looked up from germline, CDR1 is LGHNA and CDR2 is YNFKEQ. CDR3 in amino acids: CASSPMTSGTYEQYF. CDR3 nucleotides: TGTGCCAGCAGCCCAATGACTAGCGGGACCTACGAGCAGTACTTC.

The V and J genes are TRBV11-2 and TRBJ2-5; D call uncertain. The CDR3 totals 14 residues. Germline V gene lookup returns CDR1 SGHAT and CDR2 FQNNGV. Between the trimmed V and J ends, which lost 3 bases and 1 base, there was a span of 9 bases. CDR3 amino acids: CASSFSDFQETQYF. In DNA, the CDR3 is TGTGCCAGCAGCTTCTCAGACTTCCAAGAGACCCAGTACTTC.

This clone was detected only once. V is TRBV30 and J is TRBJ2-1; no firm D call. CDR1 and CDR2 from the germline V gene are GTSNPN and SVGIG (reference sequence). The CDR3 sequence is 11 residues long. V was cut by 1 base and J by 7 bases, with 5 bases left in between. CDR3 in amino acids: CAWSDQNEQFF. CDR3 nucleotide sequence: TGTGCCTGGAGTGATCAAAATGAGCAGTTCTTC.

This clone was picked up a small number of times. The J gene is TRBJ2-7, the V gene TRBV25-1; tentative D call: TRBD1 (7 bases). The length of the CDR3 is 15 residues. Germline V lookup: CDR1 MGHDK, CDR2 SYGVNS. With 4 bases removed from V and 3 bases from J, the gap between germline ends came to 16 bases. The CDR3 region is CASSGSGGWGYEQYF. CDR3 nucleotides: TGTGCCAGCAGTGGATCAGGGGGGTGGGGCTACGAGCAGTACTTC.

A word on this clone: The same CDR3 is also encoded by other DNA sequences in this sample. The chain recombines TRBV30 with TRBJ1-2, with D hard to call. Germline CDR1 is GTSNPN and CDR2 is SVGIG (reference sequence). CDR3 length: 13 residues. Trimming cost V 1 base and J 4 bases, with 10 bases left between them. The chain's CDR3 is CAWSGTRGYGYTF. CDR3 DNA sequence: TGTGCCTGGAGTGGGACCCGCGGCTATGGCTACACCTTC.

The chain joins TRBV7-2 to TRBJ1-4, with TRBD1 as a possible D gene (6 bases). V was trimmed by 4 bases and J by 1 base, leaving 7 bases between them. Germline CDR1 SGHTA, CDR2 FQGNSA. The CDR3 runs 14 residues. The CDR3 loop reads CASSYRETNEKLFF. CDR3 nucleotides: TGTGCCAGCAGCTACAGGGAAACTAATGAAAAACTGTTTTTT.

The chain employs TRBV5-1 and TRBJ2-6; TRBD2 is a possible D gene (5 bases). Trimming took 5 bases from V and 0 from J, leaving 9 bases between them. The CDR3 consists of 15 residues. Germline-derived CDR1 and CDR2 are SGHRS and YFSETQ. The CDR3 reads CASSVGSSGANVLTF. DNA of the CDR3: TGCGCCAGCAGTGTAGGGAGCTCTGGGGCCAACGTCCTGACTTTC. Full variable domain (rest looked up from reference TRBV5-1 and TRBJ2-6): KAGVTQTPRYLIKTRGQQVTLSCSPISGHRSVSWYQQTPGQGLQFLFEYFSETQRNKGNFPGRFSGRQFSNSRSEMNVSTLELGDSALYLCASSVGSSGANVLTFGAGSRLTVL.

The chain couples TRBV25-1 to TRBJ2-3; TRBD2 is a possible D gene (7 bases). The CDR3 is 13 amino acids. Germline values: CDR1 MGHDK, CDR2 SYGVNS. V dropped 5 bases and J dropped 14 bases, with 20 bases sitting between them. The CDR3, as DNA: TGTGCCAGCAGTTTGGGGGGGGGCCAGAAGTCGTATTTT. Its protein product is CASSLGGGQKSYF.

The chain is built from TRBV4-2 and TRBJ2-3; D is uncertain. The germline V and J ends were trimmed by 1 base and 2 bases, with 13 bases remaining between them. The CDR3 spans 16 residues. Germline CDR1 LGHNA, CDR2 YNFKEQ. For the CDR3, the DNA is TGTGCCAGCAGCCAAGCCGGACGGACCCTCACAGATACGCAGTATTTT. It is translated as CASSQAGRTLTDTQYF.

The gene calls are TRBV29-1 and TRBJ2-1, with 9 bases identical to TRBD1. This CDR3 has 12 amino acids. With 7 bases clipped from V and 5 bases from J, the junction kept 3 bases outside the gene matches. CDR1 and CDR2 (germline): SQVTM, ANQGSEA. CDR3 DNA sequence: TGCAGCGGGGGACAGGGTAACAATGAGCAGTTCTTC. Its translation: CSGGQGNNEQFF.

This sequence joins TRBV29-1 and TRBJ2-5; 9 nucleotides agree with TRBD1. J lost 5 bases, V lost 2 bases, and 9 bases had no gene match. The CDR3 covers 15 residues. From germline, CDR1 is SQVTM and CDR2 ANQGSEA. The CDR3 here is CSVESGTGIGETQYF. CDR3 in DNA: TGCAGCGTTGAATCCGGGACAGGGATTGGCGAGACCCAGTACTTC.

The chain links TRBV4-2 to TRBJ2-1, with D possibly being TRBD2 (5 bases). The CDR3 covers 14 residues. The germline V gene has CDR1 LGHNA and CDR2 YNFKEQ. V lost 0 bases to trimming and J lost 8 bases, with 11 bases between them. For the CDR3, the DNA is TGTGCCAGCAGCCAAGAGGTGAGGGCGGATGAGCAGTTCTTC. Translated, it gives CASSQEVRADEQFF.

This chain joins TRBV29-1 and TRBJ1-3; no firm D call. Trimming pared 8 bases from V and 8 bases from J, leaving 13 bases between. Looked up from germline, CDR1 is SQVTM and CDR2 is ANQGSEA. The CDR3 is 11 amino acids. CDR3 in amino acids: CSLQLGDTIYF. CDR3 bases: TGCAGCCTACAACTCGGGGACACCATATATTTT. Full variable domain (rest looked up from reference TRBV29-1 and TRBJ1-3): SAVISQKPSRDICQRGTSLTIQCQVDSQVTMMFWYRQQPGQSLTLIATANQGSEATYESGFVIDKFPISRPNLTFSTLTVSNMSPEDSSIYLCSLQLGDTIYFGEGSWLTVV.

V and J are TRBV2 and TRBJ1-1; D may be TRBD1 (5 bases). This CDR3 spans 16 amino acids. Germline CDR1 reads SNHLY; CDR2 reads FYNNEI. V lost 7 bases, J lost 0 bases, and 18 bases lay in between. The chain's CDR3 is CASIGDSLFMNTEAFF. For the CDR3, the DNA is TGTGCCAGCATAGGAGACAGCCTCTTTATGAACACTGAAGCTTTCTTT.

This clone is a singleton in its sample. The rearrangement links TRBV29-1 to TRBJ2-5; D is uncertain. The germline V gene has CDR1 SQVTM and CDR2 ANQGSEA. This CDR3 is built from 12 residues. V was pared by 4 bases and J by 3 bases, with 9 bases between. CDR3 protein: CSVGKQEETQYF. The CDR3 DNA reads TGCAGCGTTGGAAAGCAGGAAGAGACCCAGTACTTC.